This entry describes one TCR beta chain. Its target is unknown. This table comes from immunoSEQ multiplex PCR, and its TCRdb copy is limited to in-frame clones, with some not included. The sample includes 45,000 to 60,000 clones, roughly 90% of them seen just once. This sample's time point: week 11, during vaccination. Every vaccination contained 300 ug of the mutant IDH1 20-mer peptide and was paired with topical imiquimod. These data come from a study of a mutant IDH1 vaccine in newly diagnosed glioma. Study as a whole: Commencement of vaccination occurred 4-6 weeks following radiotherapy alone, or concurrently with temozolomide cycles.

CDR1 and CDR2 from the germline V gene are SGHAT and FQNNGV. Between the trimmed V and J ends, which lost 2 bases and 4 bases, there was a span of 15 bases. The CDR3 has 15 amino acids. This clonotype was obtained from a man aged 45-60 years with glioma. This chain links TRBV11-2 with TRBJ2-7; D remains ambiguous. The specimen was PBMCs, collected from a glioma patient whose treatment included an IDH1 peptide vaccine. Written as DNA, the CDR3 is TGTGCCAGCAGCTTAAGGGCCCAGTTGACGTACGAGCAGTACTTC. Translated: CASSLRAQLTYEQYF.